A selection of T cell receptor beta chains follows, all from one sample in a study of molecular identifiers for immune sequencing clone quantification. TCRdb passed the PCR reads through MiXCR, listing each CDR3 protein once. The sample holds approximately 590,000 distinct CDR3 sequences, 25% seen once. Sequencing was carried out using naive CD8+ T cells from blood, with Jurkat cell RNA spiked in. These receptor sequences come from a human donor in good health. Some libraries in this study had Jurkat cell RNA spiked in. Both conserved end residues are part of each CDR3. Expanded clones get a size class; other rows say once, few or many, or leave the size out.

-	TRBV4-3	TRBJ2-3	CASSQDGRDTDTQYF
many	TRBV20-1	TRBJ1-5	CSARALVGADNQPQHF
-	TRBV6-5	TRBJ1-5	CASSYSHKPQHF
few	TRBV10-3	TRBJ2-7	CAISARALGDEQYF
few	TRBV29-1	TRBJ2-1	CSVRLAGRYNEQFF
many	TRBV14	TRBJ1-4	CASSHGEKLFF
many	TRBV6-5	TRBJ2-7	CASSYRTIGDEQYF
few	TRBV27	TRBJ2-5	CASSFLTPTGQQETQYF
many	TRBV20-1	TRBJ2-5	CSPEAQYF
many	TRBV28	TRBJ2-7	CASSFLGEQYF
once	TRBV5-1	TRBJ2-7	CASSLTSGSEQHF
many	TRBV29-1	TRBJ2-3	CSVDGLAGGLTFTDTQYF
few	TRBV5-5	TRBJ1-1	CASSFLGGNTEAFF
few	TRBV10-2	TRBJ1-4	CASSEGDSLFF
many	TRBV18	TRBJ1-1	CASSPRDSYETNTEAFF
-	TRBV7-6	TRBJ2-5	CASSLVQETRYF
many	TRBV4-3	TRBJ2-3	CASSPGPMESDTQYF
-	TRBV27	TRBJ2-7	CASRRKLGEESEQYF
-	TRBV12-3/TRBV12-4	TRBJ2-2	CASTISGTANTGELFF
few	TRBV19	TRBJ1-2	CASSQTGDYGYTF